These 15 T cell receptor beta chains were all obtained from the same sample, sequenced in a study of post-analysis software for immune sequencing data. Findings and caveats of the study: In patients, TRBV5-6, TRBV5-1 and TRBV20-1 belonged to roughly five TRBV segments found more frequently than in controls.

Unique molecular identifiers were present in the TCR beta cDNA libraries. A single record per CDR3 protein comes from TCRdb applying MiXCR to the PCR reads. The sample has about 680,000 distinct CDR3 sequences; approximately 60% are singletons. These receptors' antigens are unknown. Material: blood. The receptors were gathered from a girl aged 2-10 years with multiple sclerosis.

Only a few counts were recorded for this clonotype. The rearrangement joins TRBV28 to TRBJ2-7, with unresolved D. Germline loops: CDR1 MDHEN, CDR2 SYDVKM. The V and J ends lost 4 bases and 0 bases respectively, with 13 bases between them. The length of the CDR3 is 15 residues. CDR3 region: CASSSGSIGSYEQYF. Here the CDR3 DNA reads TGTGCCAGCAGTTCTGGGTCTATCGGCTCCTACGAGCAGTACTTC. The variable domain in full, completed from reference TRBV28 and TRBJ2-7, reads DVKVTQSSRYLVKRTGEKVFLECVQDMDHENMFWYRQDPGLGLRLIYFSYDVKMKEKGDIPEGYSVSREKKERFSLILESASTNQTSMYLCASSSGSIGSYEQYFGPGTRLTVT.

In DNA, the CDR3 is TGTGCCACCAGTGACCACAGGGGGCACGGCTACACCTTC. As protein: CATSDHRGHGYTF. The chain is built from TRBV24-1 and TRBJ1-2; 9 bases line up with TRBD1. V shed 4 bases and J 8 bases; nucleotides not matched to a gene: 4. Germline-derived CDR1 and CDR2 are KGHDR and SFDVKD. CDR3 size: 13 residues.

This clonotype was recorded once. One junction end does not reproduce the germline sequence, and a read error may be involved. The V gene is TRBV7-2, the J gene TRBJ1-5; D not resolved. Germline V gene lookup returns CDR1 SGHTA and CDR2 FQGNSA. This CDR3 has 16 amino acids. This CDR3 reads CASSDDLFDPYQPRHF. CDR3 nucleotide sequence: TGTGCCAGCAGCGACGATCTCTTTGACCCATATCAGCCCCGGCATTTT.

In regard to this clonotype: Germline is not matched at one junction end, which may reflect a read error. The chain couples TRBV5-1 to TRBJ2-7; D gene unclear. The V gene's germline CDR1 is SGHRS and CDR2 YFSETQ. The CDR3 contains 12 residues. CDR3 amino acids: CASSLNRVERYF. CDR3 DNA sequence: TGCGCCAGCAGCTTGAATAGGGTCGAGCGGTACTTC. The full variable domain, rest sourced from reference TRBV5-1 and TRBJ2-7, is KAGVTQTPRYLIKTRGQQVTLSCSPISGHRSVSWYQQTPGQGLQFLFEYFSETQRNKGNFPGRFSGRQFSNSRSEMNVSTLELGDSALYLCASSLNRVERYFGPGTRLTVT.

The chain is built from TRBV4-3 and TRBJ2-3; D is ambiguous. The CDR3 has 14 residues. V was shortened by 0 bases and J by 3 bases, with 7 bases between the two germline ends. Germline loops: CDR1 LGHNA, CDR2 YSLEER. The CDR3 region is CASSQETRTDTQYF. The CDR3 DNA reads as TGCGCCAGCAGCCAAGAAACCCGGACAGATACGCAGTATTTT.

This clonotype was observed a single time. V and J are TRBV20-1 and TRBJ2-4; 7 positions match TRBD1. Germline trimming cut 4 bases from V and 8 bases from J; bases unmatched to any gene: 8. CDR1 is DFQATT and CDR2 is SNEGSKA in the germline V gene (reference sequence). This CDR3 region has 13 residues. This CDR3 is CSANRDRDDIQYF. The CDR3 coding sequence is TGCAGTGCTAATCGAGACAGGGACGACATTCAGTACTTC.

Comment on this clonotype: This could be a read error, since a much larger clone is one nucleotide away. This chain joins TRBV21-1 and TRBJ2-7. TRBV21-1 corresponds to a pseudogene. The CDR3 contains 12 residues. CDR3 residues: CASSKEGYEQYF. In nucleotides, the CDR3 is TGTGCCAGCAGCAAAGAGGGCTACGAGCAGTACTTC.

The gene calls are TRBV12-3 or TRBV12-4 and TRBJ2-2, with 8 positions matching TRBD1. The J segment lost 7 bases and the V segment lost 7 bases, leaving 11 bases of the junction unmatched. This CDR3 region has 15 residues. The CDR3 DNA follows: TGTGCCAGCACCAGGGACAGGCTCCTGAGCGGGGAGCTGTTTTTT. This gives the protein CASTRDRLLSGELFF.

The chain uses TRBV7-2 and TRBJ2-1, with 10 bases that match TRBD2. CDR3 length: 15 residues. Germline V lookup: CDR1 SGHTA, CDR2 FQGNSA. V trimming: 3 bases; J trimming: 6 bases; junction bases outside the gene matches: 5. CDR3 region: CASSFTSGMPNEQFF. The CDR3 region has the DNA TGTGCCAGCAGCTTCACTAGCGGGATGCCCAATGAGCAGTTCTTC.

The CDR3 DNA is TGTGCCAGCAGCGTAATGGAGCGGGGGCGCGGCTACACCTTC. Its translation is CASSVMERGRGYTF. The chain recombines TRBV9 with TRBJ1-2; D perhaps matches TRBD1 (6 bases). Between the trimmed V and J ends, which lost 1 base and 8 bases, there was a span of 15 bases. In germline, CDR1 is SGDLS, CDR2 YYNGEE. The CDR3 runs 14 residues.

V gene TRBV28 combines with J gene TRBJ2-5; TRBD1 might be the D (6 bases). Trimming left V 4 bases short and J 5 bases short, with 11 bases between. The CDR3 runs 13 residues. Germline V gene sequence: CDR1 MDHEN, CDR2 SYDVKM. The CDR3 loop reads CASSSGQTETQYF. CDR3 bases: TGTGCCAGCAGTTCCGGACAGACGGAGACCCAGTACTTC.

The V and J genes are TRBV11-2 and TRBJ2-3; TRBD2 agrees at 10 bases. Germline values: CDR1 SGHAT, CDR2 FQNNGV. V gave up 3 bases and J gave up 1 base; unmatched junction bases: 1. CDR3 size: 15 residues. In nucleotides, the CDR3 is TGTGCCAGCAGCTTTGGGACTAGCGGCACAGATACGCAGTATTTT. Amino acids: CASSFGTSGTDTQYF.

A few counts support this clonotype. V usage is TRBV7-2 and J usage is TRBJ1-1; D unresolved. The CDR3 contains 13 residues. Germline CDR1 reads SGHTA; CDR2 reads FQGNSA. V shed 5 bases and J shed 3 bases, with 10 bases lying between them. The CDR3: CASSHYSDTEAFF. CDR3 in DNA: TGTGCCAGCAGCCATTATTCAGACACTGAAGCTTTCTTT.

The chain is built from TRBV15 and TRBJ2-6, with D uncertain. The germline V gene has CDR1 LNHNV and CDR2 YYDKDF (reference sequence). Trimming removed 2 bases at V and 0 bases at J, with 11 bases between. The CDR3 spans 17 residues. The CDR3 sequence: CATSRRVGISGANVLTF. In nucleotides, the CDR3 is TGTGCCACCAGCAGAAGGGTGGGGATCTCTGGGGCCAACGTCCTGACTTTC.

V usage is TRBV10-1 and J usage is TRBJ2-3; D possibly corresponds to TRBD1 (5 bases). The V end was cut by 8 bases, the J end by 2 bases, with 11 bases between. The V gene's germline CDR1 is WNHNN and CDR2 SYGVQD (reference sequence). The length of the CDR3 is 13 residues. The CDR3 loop reads CASGALLTDTQYF. Here the CDR3 DNA reads TGCGCCAGCGGGGCCTTGCTCACAGATACGCAGTATTTT.